This TCR beta chain was identified in a study of radiation and T cells in renal cell carcinoma. The V gene end was trimmed by 0 bases and the J gene end by 0 bases; junction bases not matched to a gene: 7. Germline lookup yields CDR1 SGHRS and CDR2 YFSETQ. CDR3 length equals 17 residues. Specified time point: blood 4 weeks post-SBRT, at nephrectomy. Regarding treatment: 15 Gy SBRT to primary tumor, nephrectomy 4 weeks later. Nephrectomy followed 15 Gy stereotactic body radiation by 4 weeks. Clones were read by immunoSEQ multiplex PCR, and TCRdb kept only the in-frame ones, dropping some. The sample lists about 150,000 clones; around 88% were seen once.

Here the sequenced sample was blood, taken from a patient whose treatment included radiotherapy and nephrectomy. The TCR originated in a woman aged 50 to 65 with renal cell carcinoma. The genes are TRBV5-1 and TRBJ2-3, with 7 bases matching TRBD2. CDR3 DNA: TGCGCCAGCAGCTTGGCCCCTAGCGGAGCTAGCACAGATACGCAGTATTTT. Translation: CASSLAPSGASTDTQYF.